This T cell receptor (beta chain) came from a study of shared clonotypes between healthy human individuals. Background on the study: A donor's plate count was three for CD4 naive and three for CD4 memory; CD8 naive had two and CD8 memory one.

Data came from immunoSEQ multiplex PCR; TCRdb stores just in-frame clones and leaves some out. The data hold a few million clones, with more than 90% observed a single time. Sample: naive CD4+ T cells sorted from blood. The sample's subset: CD45RA+ positively selected. This sequence was found in a young man in good health.

The DNA of the CDR3 is TGTGCCAGCAGACAAGACACGATCGACCGAGCTTTCTTT. Translated, it gives CASRQDTIDRAFF. This rearrangement joins TRBV7-9 to TRBJ1-1; D is undetermined. The CDR3 consists of 13 residues. V lost 6 bases, J lost 10 bases, and 18 bases lay in between. Germline CDR1 and CDR2: SEHNR and FQNEAQ (reference sequence). Using reference TRBV7-9 and TRBJ1-1 for the parts outside the CDR3, the full variable domain is DTGVSQNPRHKITKRGQNVTFRCDPISEHNRLYWYRQTLGQGPEFLTYFQNEAQLEKSRLLSDRFSAERPKGSFSTLEIQRTEQGDSAMYLCASRQDTIDRAFFGQGTRLTVV.